This note documents a single TCR beta chain sequence. The antigen it recognizes is unknown. The input lacks base qualities; no much larger clone sits a single base away. This entry comes from a study of cytotoxic CD8 clonotypes in ibrutinib-treated CLL (dated by TCRdb to the early 2020s). Background on the whole study: The cohort had 11 relapsed/refractory and about 15 treatment-naive patients; 17 were IGHV unmutated. Responses were partial in around 24 patients and complete in 2; after median approximately 69 months follow-up, some 14 stayed in remission and roughly twelve progressed. Response samples were obtained after a median of 12 months of treatment, with a range of roughly 6 to 40 months. Samples averaged roughly 260,000 productive templates and 94,082 productive rearrangements. Of the roughly 86 people in the trial, 25 to 30 had longitudinal samples available. Cryopreserved peripheral blood mononuclear cells were collected before treatment, at response, and at either disease progression or sustained remission. Every remission and progressive disease sample was obtained while ibrutinib was still being received by the patients. Broad study findings and their caveats: Sampling times were not matched between sustained-remission and progressing patients, and lymph node repertoires were not studied. Public clonotypes were found to be uncommon and were observed to contract or remain stable during treatment; the increase in clonality was shown to reflect expansion of private clonotypes at ibrutinib response. Baseline clonality exceeded that of age-matched healthy donors and correlated strongly with circulating CD8+ T-cell counts. An increase in clonality was observed at ibrutinib response, with clonality remaining stable during sustained remission and falling back toward baseline at progression.

The time point label on this specimen signifies: progressive disease on ibrutinib. Approximately 2 micrograms of genomic DNA were extracted from cryopreserved PBMCs for TCR beta library preparation. Longitudinal blood samples from CLL patients on ibrutinib monotherapy underwent high-throughput TCR beta sequencing. The patients took part in an open-label, single-center phase 2 trial of ibrutinib monotherapy. Each clonotype received, on average, roughly 9.6x coverage in deep resolution sequencing performed on a MiSeq, where the target depth lay between 1 in 1 million and 1 in 200,000 T cells. The immunoSEQ hsTCRB Kit was used to generate the TCR beta libraries. Under the source paper's analysis protocol: Data were analyzed with ImmunoSEQ Data Assistant and ImmunoSEQ Analyzer, with V, D and J genes assigned per IMGT definitions. Clonality was computed as one minus normalized Shannon entropy of productive rearrangement frequencies, ranging from 0 to 1. Only overrepresented clonotypes making up at least 0.05% of each patient's repertoire were included in the public clonotype analysis. Approximately 14 age-matched healthy donor repertoires from immuneACCESS served as clonality controls. Entries here come from immuneACCESS through TCRdb and include only in-frame sequences with V and J called. Some clones fail to appear in such tables; in the studies checked, an unresolved V gene covers under half of the shortfall, and the cause of the remainder is unknown. The V and J calls and the clone size are those of that table, but D and trimming were determined from the DNA. This sample lists 150,000 to 200,000 clones; 70% to 90% were detected once. The top ten clonotypes cover about 2.9% of the sample.

The germline ends are 12 bases apart after V is trimmed by 7 bases and J by 0 bases. In the germline V gene (reference sequence), CDR1 corresponds to MNHNY and CDR2 to SVGAGI. The CDR3 contains 14 residues, cysteine and phenylalanine counted. Only the CDR3 DNA is retained, 42 bases long and in frame from the first base. This TCR derives from a human donor with chronic lymphocytic leukemia. The sequences come from PBMCs, collected at disease progression, from a patient treated with ibrutinib. The sequence is built from TRBV6-6 and TRBJ1-1; the D gene identity is not certain. The nucleotides are TGTGCCAGCACGATGAACAGCCTGAACACTGAAGCTTTCTTT. This sequence encodes CASTMNSLNTEAFF.